This T cell receptor (beta chain) was documented in a study of early T cells in non-severe SARS-CoV-2 infection (dated by TCRdb to 2020 to 2022). Looking at the study overall: Bulk RNA from unsorted whole blood was used for TCR sequencing, so alpha and beta chains could not be paired. Overall study results and their limits: VDJdb matching was skewed toward anti-spike CD8 responses and likely underestimated virus-specific expansions by missing private and CD4 specificities.

Trimming at the junction amounts to 1 base on V and 8 bases on J, and the germline ends lie 12 bases apart. Reading from cysteine to phenylalanine, the CDR3 counts 14 amino acids. This entry keeps only the CDR3 DNA: 42 bases, framed from base 1. On this clonotype: This receptor's antigen is unknown. Base-call qualities are not available, and no considerably larger clone is one nucleotide away.

The receptor library was made with 5' RACE. This sample was sequenced with a NextSeq 500. To correct for sequencing error and PCR bias, the TCR library protocol tagged individual cDNA molecules with unique molecular identifiers. Both TCR alpha and beta chains were sequenced, and tight co-correlation was observed between alpha and beta sequence abundances in each sample. As for the authors' bioinformatics: Decombinator V4 was used to perform V gene, J gene and CDR3 annotation of TCR sequences. TCRs were defined as expanded if a significant change between any two time points was detected under a Poisson model with p below 0.0001. TCR abundances were normalised to the total number of TCRs sequenced per sample and expressed as counts per million. TRAV1-2 paired with TRAJ12, TRAJ20 or TRAJ33 defined MAIT TCRs, while TRAV10 paired with TRAJ18 defined iNKT TCRs. VDJdb, accessed 1 November 2021, was searched for CMV, EBV and SARS-CoV-2 annotated TCRs, excluding TCRs annotated for multiple antigens. Starting from the raw public reads, TCRdb applied fastp trimming at Q25, assembled clones with MiXCR and retained in-frame beta chains. Here each entry gathers all rows of one CDR3 protein and keeps the most common genes and DNA. The V and J calls and clone size are TCRdb's, not the authors'. This sample gives over 100,000 distinct CDR3 sequences in total; under 15% of them show up just once. The ten largest clones represent 6.2% of the sample.

Set within a cohort of healthcare workers in London, UK, this nested case-control study involved weekly PCR testing of nasopharyngeal swabs along with blood sampling. Healthcare workers were recruited between 23 and 31 March 2020, during the week of the UK lockdown, and were followed weekly for up to about 15 weeks. The chain couples TRBV12-3 or TRBV12-4 to TRBJ2-1, with the D gene tentatively TRBD1 or TRBD2, based on 5 matching bases in each. Sequencing used whole blood. The clonotype comes from an adult who was a healthcare worker with PCR-confirmed SARS-CoV-2 infection or an uninfected control (not recorded which). This receptor has the CDR3 CASSLGRGVDEQFF. In nucleotide form, the sequence is TGTGCCAGCAGTTTAGGAAGAGGGGTGGATGAGCAGTTCTTC.